The clone carrying this TCR beta chain was observed once. Its antigen is not identified. Profiling relied on immunoSEQ multiplex PCR, and the TCRdb table lists in-frame clones only, not all of them. The sample lists more than 95,000 clones, roughly 90% seen once, with roughly 1% in the top ten. The entry originates in a study of graft-versus-host responses after intestinal transplantation. Study at large: Transplants given to recipients were multivisceral, liver-intestinal, or isolated intestinal. General study points: When patients had graft-donor T cell macrochimerism, their allografts held high graft-versus-host to host-versus-graft clonal ratios. Researchers found peak circulating GvH clone levels linked to early post-transplant HvG declines. Researchers found GvH clones in recipient marrow, and some showed up first in ileum or blood.

CDR1 and CDR2 from the germline V gene are SQVTM and ANQGSEA. V shed 6 bases and J shed 5 bases, with 10 bases lying between them. The CDR3 is 11 amino acids. This clonotype originated in a human donor who received an intestinal transplant. The genes are TRBV29-1 and TRBJ1-1; D gene uncertain. The source was unstimulated CD4+ T cells sorted from spleen or lymph node cells, collected before intestinal transplant. The CDR3 DNA reads TGCAGCGTAACGGTTGGGACTGAAGCTTTCTTT. Residues: CSVTVGTEAFF.